This entry lists 18 T cell receptor beta chains sequenced from one sample in a study of blood T cell repertoires in COVID-19. Only in-frame clones appear in the TCRdb table, and some are missing; sequencing was by immunoSEQ multiplex PCR. The sample yields around 200,000 clones, 85% to 90% seen once. The specimen sequenced was PBMCs or T cells enriched from blood (not recorded which). The origin of the receptors is a woman in her thirties or forties with acute COVID-19.

The rearrangement links TRBV7-9 to TRBJ1-2; D call uncertain. Trimming removed 5 bases from V and 8 bases from J, with 15 bases in between. Germline loops: CDR1 SEHNR, CDR2 FQNEAQ (reference sequence). The length of the CDR3 is 13 residues. The CDR3 DNA reads as TGTGCCAGCAGCCTAGGCCCTGAGAGGGGCTACACCTTC. Translation: CASSLGPERGYTF.

This rearrangement joins TRBV28 to TRBJ1-5; 8 bases align to TRBD1. Germline-derived CDR1 and CDR2 are MDHEN and SYDVKM. V shed 7 bases and J 6 bases; nucleotides not matched to a gene: 14. This CDR3 comprises 16 residues. The CDR3, as DNA: TGTGCCAGCACCATCCACTCAGGGGGCCGGGGTCAGCCCCAGCATTTT. Its translation is CASTIHSGGRGQPQHF.

A note on this clone: A junction boundary mismatches the germline segment, possibly from a read error. V gene TRBV7-9 combines with J gene TRBJ1-3; the D is unclear. This CDR3 spans 13 amino acids. CDR1 SEHNR and CDR2 FQNEAQ come from the germline V gene (reference sequence). The CDR3 coding sequence is TGTGTCAGCAGACCTAGCTCTGGAAACACCATATATTTT. Its protein is CVSRPSSGNTIYF.

The V gene is TRBV28, the J gene TRBJ2-7; TRBD2 matches 7 bases. The CDR3 is 15 amino acids. J was trimmed by 0 bases and V by 8 bases; bases with no gene match: 10. Germline V gene sequence: CDR1 MDHEN, CDR2 SYDVKM. The CDR3 sequence is CASQSPRGSSYEQYF. The CDR3 nucleotides are TGTGCCAGCCAATCGCCGCGGGGGAGCTCCTACGAGCAGTACTTC. Full variable domain (rest looked up from reference TRBV28 and TRBJ2-7): DVKVTQSSRYLVKRTGEKVFLECVQDMDHENMFWYRQDPGLGLRLIYFSYDVKMKEKGDIPEGYSVSREKKERFSLILESASTNQTSMYLCASQSPRGSSYEQYFGPGTRLTVT.

This sequence joins TRBV13 and TRBJ2-1, with D hard to call. Trimming took 0 bases from V and 1 from J, leaving 7 bases between them. This CDR3 spans 15 amino acids. CDR1 and CDR2 (germline): PRHDT, FYEKMQ (reference sequence). CDR3 in DNA: TGTGCCAGCAGCTTAGGTCTGACTTCCTACAATGAGCAGTTCTTC. It is translated as CASSLGLTSYNEQFF.

This chain connects TRBV3-1 (or the pseudogene TRBV3-2) to TRBJ1-1; D gene uncertain. The CDR3 is made up of 15 amino acids. The V gene lost 5 bases and the J gene lost 6 bases, with 19 bases spanning the gap. Germline V gene lookup returns CDR1 LGHDT and CDR2 YNNKEL (reference sequence). The CDR3 nucleotides read TGTGCCAGCAGCTCCCGAGAGAGGGCTCACGCTGAAGCTTTCTTT. Amino acids: CASSSRERAHAEAFF.

The chain uses TRBV7-8 and TRBJ1-2; no reliable D call. Between the trimmed V and J ends, which lost 5 bases and 7 bases, there was a span of 23 bases. Germline CDR1 is SGHVS and CDR2 is FQNEAQ. There are 16 residues in the CDR3. The CDR3 region is CASSPLGVKRLSGYTF. The CDR3 nucleotides read TGTGCCAGCAGCCCTTTGGGAGTTAAACGACTTTCTGGCTACACCTTC.

The genes are TRBV10-3 and TRBJ2-3, with 7 positions matching TRBD1. J gave up 5 bases and V 5 bases, and 7 bases lay outside the gene matches. Germline V CDR1 and CDR2: ENHRY, SYGVKD. The CDR3 consists of 14 residues. CDR3 loop: CAISRGPEEDTQYF. CDR3 sequence (DNA): TGTGCCATCAGTAGGGGGCCGGAGGAAGATACGCAGTATTTT.

This chain links TRBV14 with TRBJ2-3; the D gene is possibly TRBD2 (5 bases). The CDR3 spans 15 residues. V lost 7 bases and J lost 2, with 16 bases in between. Germline V gives CDR1 SGHDN, CDR2 FVKESK. This CDR3 is CASIFGSSLTDTQYF. CDR3 in DNA: TGTGCCAGCATTTTTGGGAGCTCCCTCACAGATACGCAGTATTTT.

The chain couples TRBV6-2 or TRBV6-3 to TRBJ2-7, with a possible D match to TRBD2 (5 bases). Trimming cost V 1 base and J 0 bases, with 10 bases left between them. Germline CDR1 reads MNHEY; CDR2 reads SVGEGT. This CDR3 has 15 residues. The CDR3 nucleotides read TGTGCCAGCAGTTACTTGCACGGGATCTCCTACGAGCAGTACTTC. This encodes CASSYLHGISYEQYF.

There are a few counts of this clone. The V gene is TRBV12-5, the J gene TRBJ1-1; TRBD1 matches at 7 bases. V lost 1 base and J lost 9; bases outside the gene matches: 2. The CDR3 contains 12 residues. Germline CDR1 LGHNT, CDR2 FRNRAP. DNA of the CDR3: TGTGCTAGTGGTTTGGGACAGGGTAAAGCTTTCTTT. Translation: CASGLGQGKAFF.

The J gene is TRBJ2-6, the V gene TRBV5-1, with TRBD1 matching 7 bases. With 0 bases clipped from V and 0 bases from J, the junction kept 3 bases outside the gene matches. Germline loops: CDR1 SGHRS, CDR2 YFSETQ. The CDR3 is 17 amino acids. CDR3 residues: CASSLDGTVSGANVLTF. The DNA of the CDR3 is TGCGCCAGCAGCTTGGATGGGACAGTCTCTGGGGCCAACGTCCTGACTTTC.

The V and J genes are TRBV11-1 and TRBJ2-1; maybe TRBD2 (6 bases). The CDR3 is made up of 16 amino acids. The germline V gene encodes CDR1 SGHAT and CDR2 FQDESV (reference sequence). V was pared by 0 bases and J by 2 bases, with 11 bases between. The CDR3 sequence is CASSLAQRVPYNEQFF. In nucleotides, the CDR3 is TGTGCCAGCAGCTTAGCCCAGCGGGTTCCCTACAATGAGCAGTTCTTC.

V gene TRBV19 combines with J gene TRBJ2-1; the match to TRBD1 covers 9 bases. The CDR3 runs 13 residues. V lost 6 bases, J lost 9 bases, and 6 bases stayed unmatched. Per germline, CDR1 LNHDA and CDR2 SQIVND (reference sequence). CDR3 sequence: CASSTGTGIEQFF. CDR3 bases: TGTGCCAGTAGCACCGGGACAGGGATTGAGCAGTTCTTC.

This clone showed up just once. The chain recombines TRBV5-1 with TRBJ1-1; D may be TRBD1 (6 bases). The CDR3 totals 13 residues. The germline V gene encodes CDR1 SGHRS and CDR2 YFSETQ. The ends were cut back, 1 base at V and 7 bases at J, with 11 bases in the middle. The CDR3 region is CASSLRGGYEAFF. The CDR3 nucleotides read TGCGCCAGCAGCTTGAGGGGGGGCTATGAAGCTTTCTTT.

V is TRBV12-5 and J is TRBJ2-1, with TRBD2 identical over 11 bases. Germline V CDR1 and CDR2: LGHNT, FRNRAP. V gave up 9 bases and J gave up 6 bases; unmatched junction bases: 7. This CDR3 is built from 14 residues. CDR3 coding DNA: TGTGCTAGCCTTCTAGCGGGAGGAAGCAATGAGCAGTTCTTC. It encodes CASLLAGGSNEQFF.

The V and J genes are TRBV7-3 and TRBJ2-7, with TRBD1 as a possible D gene (5 bases). Germline loops: CDR1 SGHTA, CDR2 FQGTGA. This CDR3 has 14 amino acids. Trimming left V 0 bases short and J 2 bases short, with 8 bases between. In DNA, the CDR3 is TGTGCCAGCAGCTTAACGCCAGGGCCCTACGAGCAGTACTTC. Translating gives CASSLTPGPYEQYF.

This clone came up a few times. The genes are TRBV18 and TRBJ2-6; D unresolved. CDR3 size: 13 residues. Germline lookup yields CDR1 KGHSH and CDR2 LQKENI. With 3 bases removed from V and 2 bases from J, the gap between germline ends came to 2 bases. Written as DNA, the CDR3 is TGTGCCAGCTCACCCACTGGGGCCAACGTCCTGACTTTC. Translating gives CASSPTGANVLTF.